The clone carrying this T cell receptor (beta chain) is medium-sized (0.01 to 0.1%) by share. No patient had received any treatment before thyroid surgery. This specimen comes from a study of metastatic and nonmetastatic thyroid tumors. With MiXCR, TCRdb reprocessed the PCR reads. The repertoire holds roughly 20,000 clones, about 23% seen once, with around 7.8% in the top ten. The receptor was isolated from a female donor with papillary thyroid cancer or a benign thyroid nodule (not recorded which). Some clones in this sample may be carry-over from other donors' samples. The sample was adjacent normal tissue.

The CDR3: CSGLTLLSYEQYF. In DNA form, the CDR3 reads TGCAGTGGCTTGACACTTCTCTCCTACGAGCAGTACTTC. The chain has TRBV20-1 and TRBJ2-7; D is unresolved. This CDR3 contains 13 residues. V gave up 7 bases and J gave up 0 bases, with 13 bases separating them. Germline V gene lookup returns CDR1 DFQATT and CDR2 SNEGSKA (reference sequence).